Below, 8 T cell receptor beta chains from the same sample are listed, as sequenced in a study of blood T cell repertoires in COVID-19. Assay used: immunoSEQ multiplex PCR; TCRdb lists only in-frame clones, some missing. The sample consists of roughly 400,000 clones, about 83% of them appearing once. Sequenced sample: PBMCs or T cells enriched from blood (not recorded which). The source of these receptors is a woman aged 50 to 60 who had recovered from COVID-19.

The DNA of the CDR3 is TGCGCCAGCAGCTTTCTCGGGGACAACATAAATCGGGATGGCTACACCTTC. Translating gives CASSFLGDNINRDGYTF. The chain links TRBV5-1 to TRBJ1-2; the D gene is possibly TRBD1 (6 bases). Germline lookup yields CDR1 SGHRS and CDR2 YFSETQ. Between the trimmed V and J ends, which lost 2 bases and 6 bases, there was a span of 23 bases. The CDR3 runs to 17 residues.

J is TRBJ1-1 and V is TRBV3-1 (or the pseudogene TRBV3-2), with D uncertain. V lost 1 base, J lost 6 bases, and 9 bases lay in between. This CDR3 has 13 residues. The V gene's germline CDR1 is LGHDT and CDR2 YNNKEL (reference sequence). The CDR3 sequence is CASSQVYTSEAFF. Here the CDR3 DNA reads TGTGCCAGCAGCCAAGTGTACACCTCTGAAGCTTTCTTT.

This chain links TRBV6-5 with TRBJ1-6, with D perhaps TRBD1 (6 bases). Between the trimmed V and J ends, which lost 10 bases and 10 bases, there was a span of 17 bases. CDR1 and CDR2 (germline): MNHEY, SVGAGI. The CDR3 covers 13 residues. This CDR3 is CAIAQGEGSPLHF. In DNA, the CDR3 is TGTGCCATCGCACAGGGCGAAGGATCACCCCTCCACTTT.

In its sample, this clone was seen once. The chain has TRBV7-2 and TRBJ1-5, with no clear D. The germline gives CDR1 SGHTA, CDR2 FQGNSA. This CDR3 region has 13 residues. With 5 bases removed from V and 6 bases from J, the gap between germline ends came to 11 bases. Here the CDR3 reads CASSQNAGQPQHF. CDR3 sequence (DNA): TGTGCCAGCAGCCAGAACGCAGGTCAGCCCCAGCATTTT.

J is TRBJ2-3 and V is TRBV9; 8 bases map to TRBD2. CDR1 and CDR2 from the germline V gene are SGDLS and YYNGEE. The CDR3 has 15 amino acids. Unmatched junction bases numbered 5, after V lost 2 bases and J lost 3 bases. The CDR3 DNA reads TGTGCCAGCAGCGTTACGGGGGGGCGGACAGATACGCAGTATTTT. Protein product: CASSVTGGRTDTQYF.

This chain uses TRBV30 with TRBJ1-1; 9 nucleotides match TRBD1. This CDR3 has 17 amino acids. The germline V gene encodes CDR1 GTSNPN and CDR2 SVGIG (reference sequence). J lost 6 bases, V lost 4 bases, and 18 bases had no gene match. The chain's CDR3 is CAWKLTGTGLRGAEAFF. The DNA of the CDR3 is TGTGCCTGGAAGCTGACCGGGACAGGGCTGAGAGGCGCTGAAGCTTTCTTT.

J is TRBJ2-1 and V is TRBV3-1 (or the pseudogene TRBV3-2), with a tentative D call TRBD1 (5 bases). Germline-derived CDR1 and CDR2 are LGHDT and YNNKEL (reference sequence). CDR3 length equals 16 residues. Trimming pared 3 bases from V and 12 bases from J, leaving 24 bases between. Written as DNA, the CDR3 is TGTGCCAGCAGCCACTCGATGGACGGACCAACACAGGCGCAGTTCTTC. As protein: CASSHSMDGPTQAQFF.

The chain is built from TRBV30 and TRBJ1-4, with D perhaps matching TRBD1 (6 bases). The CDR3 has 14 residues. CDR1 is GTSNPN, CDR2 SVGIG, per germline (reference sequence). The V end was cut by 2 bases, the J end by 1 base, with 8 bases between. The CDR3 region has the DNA TGTGCCTGGAGTCGAGGGGGAACTAATGAAAAACTGTTTTTT. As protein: CAWSRGGTNEKLFF.